The clone carrying this T cell receptor beta chain was seen many times. The antigen is undetermined. A J-beta primer mix and a sample-barcoded 5' primer were used in a second PCR of about 7 to 12 cycles. All cDNA molecules were each tagged by a template-switch adaptor with 12 random nucleotides. Every sample gave at least 2.5 million paired-end reads containing CDR3. TCRdb processed the 5' RACE reads anew with MiXCR; each CDR3 protein has one entry. The table lists 730,000 or so distinct CDR3 sequences, 40% to 45% of them singletons, with approximately 22% in the top ten. This sample stems from a study of blood T cells in healthy people across ages. Whole-study findings and limits: Samples with more naive T cells showed higher observed beta diversity. Higher diversity and more naive CD4+ cells were features of long-lived donors, compared to aged donors.

The V gene lost 5 bases and the J gene lost 3 bases, with 10 bases spanning the gap. CDR3 length: 13 residues. CDR1 MDHEN and CDR2 SYDVKM come from the germline V gene. Sequenced sample: blood. The genes are TRBV28 and TRBJ2-5; possibly TRBD1 for D (6 bases). The receptor was isolated from a woman aged 60-70 years in good health. CDR3 DNA sequence: TGTGCCAGCAGTCCAGGACAGAAAGAGACCCAGTACTTC. Residues: CASSPGQKETQYF.